A selection of T cell receptor beta chains follows, all from one sample in a study of blood T cell repertoires in COVID-19. This table comes from immunoSEQ multiplex PCR, and its TCRdb copy is limited to in-frame clones, with some not included. The data contain some 100,000 clones, approximately 83% of them singletons. The sample was PBMCs or T cells enriched from blood (not recorded which). These receptor sequences come from a woman aged 45 to 65 who had recovered from COVID-19. The conserved cysteine and the conserved F or W are not part of the CDR3 here. The order of the fields is J gene, V gene, CDR3 protein.

TRBJ2-7 | TRBV19 | ASSPSSYEQY
TRBJ2-5 | TRBV5-5 | ASSFRRGQETQY
TRBJ1-6 | TRBV2 | ASSPTPRGAGSPLH
TRBJ2-3 | TRBV28 | ASSSSGRASTDTQY
TRBJ1-4 | TRBV7-2 | ASSLALREEKLF
TRBJ2-5 | TRBV5-4 | ATQREGEETQY
TRBJ1-5 | TRBV18 | ASSPGGAHNQPQH
TRBJ2-7 | TRBV11-2 | ASSLVSGTTYEQY
TRBJ2-1 | TRBV11-3 | ASSSIRQGEQF
TRBJ2-7 | TRBV29-1 | SVVQSGSLSYEQY
TRBJ1-6 | TRBV5-8 | ASSFGRVNSPLH
TRBJ1-2 | TRBV28 | ASSVGDIYGYT
TRBJ1-2 | TRBV19 | ASRPSTGDYT
TRBJ2-7 | TRBV5-5 | ASSSTSDSLSYEQY
TRBJ1-1 | TRBV10-1 | ASSEGPAGVNTEAF
TRBJ1-5 | TRBV6-5 | ASSWTGGNQPQH
TRBJ2-3 | TRBV30 | AWTQLSGRTQY
TRBJ1-5 | TRBV6-5 | ASSFTGANQPQH
TRBJ2-1 | TRBV2 | ASRRAGGPHEQF
TRBJ2-7 | TRBV5-1 | ASSLSTGGYEQY
TRBJ1-4 | TRBV5-1 | ASSPQGLSEKLF
TRBJ2-5 | TRBV5-4 | ASSPGGERETQY
TRBJ1-3 | TRBV5-5 | ASSFQGGGNTIY
TRBJ1-5 | TRBV25-1 | ASRMGQKYQPQH
TRBJ1-5 | TRBV2 | ASSGNNEAGGSNQPQH
TRBJ2-7 | TRBV30 | AWSTSRGAYEQY
TRBJ2-7 | TRBV10-3 | ATQDGDSGREQY
TRBJ2-3 | TRBV28 | ASSLFQGSTDTQY
TRBJ1-5 | TRBV28 | ASSQGAHSNQPQH
TRBJ2-1 | TRBV5-1 | ASRTSGGASEQF
TRBJ2-1 | TRBV9 | ASSVESRNNEQF
TRBJ2-3 | TRBV6-5 | ASRMTGKDTQY
TRBJ2-7 | TRBV5-5 | ASSYPPGLSYEQY
TRBJ1-5 | TRBV18 | ASSPYSNQPQH
TRBJ2-1 | TRBV10-3 | AINHSGEPGEQF
TRBJ1-4 | TRBV15 | ATSRDGEGVNEKLF
TRBJ2-5 | TRBV5-4 | ASSTWTVEETQY
TRBJ1-1 | TRBV2 | ASSILRGTEAF
TRBJ1-1 | TRBV30 | AWTFDRDTEAF
TRBJ2-7 | TRBV7-8 | ASSSDWETGTSGTYEQY
TRBJ1-1 | TRBV7-9 | ASSPIGTSRTEAF
TRBJ2-1 | TRBV18 | ASSHEPGLRF
TRBJ2-1 | TRBV10-1 | ASSYLRDRGLDEQF
TRBJ1-1 | TRBV15 | ATSRPPRDRATEAF
TRBJ2-5 | TRBV5-6 | ASHGGYRGLGETQY
TRBJ2-1 | TRBV11-2 | ASSHGTSGYNEQF
TRBJ1-2 | TRBV3-1/TRBV3-2 | ASSQDRVQLGGYT
TRBJ2-2 | TRBV5-1 | ASNRAGANTGELF
TRBJ2-7 | TRBV7-8 | ASSPPGLYEQY
TRBJ1-1 | TRBV7-9 | ASSFGVTEAF
TRBJ1-1 | TRBV28 | ASSRQGKNTEAF
TRBJ2-2 | TRBV5-1 | ASSQPQGDTGELF
TRBJ1-2 | TRBV5-4 | ASRLQGALGGYT
TRBJ2-2 | TRBV3-1/TRBV3-2 | ASSQDTDYTGELF
TRBJ1-6 | TRBV5-1 | ASSLAGSDSSPLH
TRBJ2-1 | TRBV9 | ASSSFGQGAYEQF